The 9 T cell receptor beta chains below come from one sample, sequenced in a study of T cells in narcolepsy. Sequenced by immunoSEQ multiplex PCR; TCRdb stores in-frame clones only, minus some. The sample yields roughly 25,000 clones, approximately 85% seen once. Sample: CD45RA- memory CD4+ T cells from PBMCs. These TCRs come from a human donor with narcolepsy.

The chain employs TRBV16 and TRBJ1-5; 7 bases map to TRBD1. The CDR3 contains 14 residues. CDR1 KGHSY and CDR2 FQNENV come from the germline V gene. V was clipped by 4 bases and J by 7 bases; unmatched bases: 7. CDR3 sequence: CASSRQGSEQPQHF. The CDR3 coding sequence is TGTGCCAGCAGCCGACAGGGTTCGGAGCAGCCCCAGCATTTT.

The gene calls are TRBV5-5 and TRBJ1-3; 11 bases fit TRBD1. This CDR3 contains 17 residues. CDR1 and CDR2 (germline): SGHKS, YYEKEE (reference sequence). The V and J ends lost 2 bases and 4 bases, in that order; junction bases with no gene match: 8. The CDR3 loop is CASSLRTGGLEGNTIYF. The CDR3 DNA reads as TGTGCCAGCAGCTTACGGACAGGGGGCCTCGAAGGAAACACCATATATTTT. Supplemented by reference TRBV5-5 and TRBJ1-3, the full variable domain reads DAGVTQSPTHLIKTRGQQVTLRCSPISGHKSVSWYQQVLGQGPQFIFQYYEKEERGRGNFPDRFSARQFPNYSSELNVNALLLGDSALYLCASSLRTGGLEGNTIYFGEGSWLTVV.

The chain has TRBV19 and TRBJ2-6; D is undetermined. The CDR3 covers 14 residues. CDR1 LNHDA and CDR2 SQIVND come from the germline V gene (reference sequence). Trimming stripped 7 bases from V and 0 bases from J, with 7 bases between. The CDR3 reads CASTSGSGANVLTF. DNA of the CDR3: TGTGCCAGTACGTCAGGCTCTGGGGCCAACGTCCTGACTTTC.

The DNA for the CDR3 is TGTGCCAGTACCCCATCGAACGGAGGCTCCTACAATGAGCAGTTCTTC. Its protein is CASTPSNGGSYNEQFF. This chain uses TRBV19 with TRBJ2-1; tentative D call: TRBD2 (5 bases). The CDR3 totals 16 residues. The V and J ends lost 7 bases and 0 bases respectively, with 16 bases between them. Germline CDR1 reads LNHDA; CDR2 reads SQIVND (reference sequence).

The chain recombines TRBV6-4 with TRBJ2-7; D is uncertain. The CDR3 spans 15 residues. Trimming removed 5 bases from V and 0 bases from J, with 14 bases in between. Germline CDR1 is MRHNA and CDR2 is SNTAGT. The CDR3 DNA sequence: TGTGCCAGCAGTCCAGAACCGGGTAGCTCCTACGAGCAGTACTTC. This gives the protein CASSPEPGSSYEQYF.

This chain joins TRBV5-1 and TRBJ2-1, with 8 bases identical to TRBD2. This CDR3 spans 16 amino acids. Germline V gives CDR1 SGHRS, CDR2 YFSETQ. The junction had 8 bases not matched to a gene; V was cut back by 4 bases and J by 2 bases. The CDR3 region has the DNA TGCGCCAGCAGCATGGTTGGCGGGAGGACCTACAATGAGCAGTTCTTC. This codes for CASSMVGGRTYNEQFF.

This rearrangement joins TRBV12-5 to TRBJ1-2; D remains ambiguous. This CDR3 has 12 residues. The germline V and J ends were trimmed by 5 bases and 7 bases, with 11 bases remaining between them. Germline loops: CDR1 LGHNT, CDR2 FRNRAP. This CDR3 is CASGPPGGGYTF. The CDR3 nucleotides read TGTGCTAGTGGTCCTCCTGGAGGTGGCTACACCTTC.

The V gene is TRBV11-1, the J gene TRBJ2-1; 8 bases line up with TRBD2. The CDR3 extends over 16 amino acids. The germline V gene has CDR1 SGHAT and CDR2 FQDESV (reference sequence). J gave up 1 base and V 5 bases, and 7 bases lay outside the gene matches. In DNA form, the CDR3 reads TGTGCCAGCAGCCCCGCGGGGGGCCGTTCCTACAATGAGCAGTTCTTC. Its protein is CASSPAGGRSYNEQFF.

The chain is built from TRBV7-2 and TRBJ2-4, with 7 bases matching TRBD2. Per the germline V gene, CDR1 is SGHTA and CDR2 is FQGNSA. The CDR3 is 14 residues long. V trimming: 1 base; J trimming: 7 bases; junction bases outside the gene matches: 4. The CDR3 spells CASSLGDSGNIQYF. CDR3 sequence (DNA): TGTGCCAGCAGCTTAGGTGATAGCGGGAACATTCAGTACTTC.